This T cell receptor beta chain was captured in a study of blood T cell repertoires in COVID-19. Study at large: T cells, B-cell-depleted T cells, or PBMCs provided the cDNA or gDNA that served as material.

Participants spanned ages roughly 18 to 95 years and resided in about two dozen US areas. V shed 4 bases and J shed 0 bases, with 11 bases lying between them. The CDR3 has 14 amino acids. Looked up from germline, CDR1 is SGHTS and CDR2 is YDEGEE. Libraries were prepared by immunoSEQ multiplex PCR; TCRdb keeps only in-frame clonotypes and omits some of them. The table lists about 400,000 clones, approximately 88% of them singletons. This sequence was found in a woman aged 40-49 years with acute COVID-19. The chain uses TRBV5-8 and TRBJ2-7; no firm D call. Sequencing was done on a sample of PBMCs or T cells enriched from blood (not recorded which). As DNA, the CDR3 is TGTGCCAGCAGCGGAAGAGGAAGCTCCTACGAGCAGTACTTC. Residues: CASSGRGSSYEQYF.